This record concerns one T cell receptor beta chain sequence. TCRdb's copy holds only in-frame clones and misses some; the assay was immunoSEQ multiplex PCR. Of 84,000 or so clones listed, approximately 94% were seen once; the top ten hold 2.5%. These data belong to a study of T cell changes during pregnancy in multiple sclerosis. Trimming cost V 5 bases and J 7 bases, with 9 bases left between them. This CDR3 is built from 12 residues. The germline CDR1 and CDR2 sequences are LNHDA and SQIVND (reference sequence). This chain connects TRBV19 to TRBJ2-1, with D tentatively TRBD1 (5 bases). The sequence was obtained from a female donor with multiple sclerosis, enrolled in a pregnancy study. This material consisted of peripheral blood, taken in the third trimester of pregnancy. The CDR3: CASSYSGNEQFF. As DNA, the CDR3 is TGTGCCAGTAGTTATTCAGGGAATGAGCAGTTCTTC.